This TCR beta chain comes out of a study of regulatory T cells in long-lasting Graves disease. The study's findings and limits: Lower TCR diversity characterized persistent Graves' patients relative to newly diagnosed patients.

There are many counts of this clonotype. What it binds is unknown. The CDR3 runs 15 residues. The germline gives CDR1 MDHEN, CDR2 SYDVKM. V shed 5 bases, J shed 6 bases, and the junction held 6 bases outside the gene matches. The time point here: newly diagnosed GD, antithyroid drugs for less than 3 months. The TCR library was prepared using RNA isolated from PBMCs. Through Arm-PCR of CDR3 regions and iRepertoire HTBI primers, TCR beta libraries were built. TCRdb called the multiplex PCR reads again in MiXCR, with one record for every CDR3 protein. The sample carries 350,000 to 500,000 distinct CDR3 sequences, about 15% recorded once. The data were also submitted as part of a second study, on T cells in Graves' hyperthyroidism and ophthalmopathy. That report adds: Researchers found most expanded thyroid clonotypes above 0.001 in blood as well.

The sample here was peripheral blood mononuclear cells (PBMCs), taken at new diagnosis, from a patient treated with antithyroid drugs. The chain combines TRBV28 with TRBJ2-1; TRBD1 matches at 11 bases. This sequence was found in a woman in her thirties with Graves disease. The CDR3 nucleotides are TGTGCCAGCAGTCCCACGGGGACAGGGGGCAATGAGCAGTTCTTC. Its protein product is CASSPTGTGGNEQFF.